This entry features one T cell receptor (beta chain) sequence. The data were obtained in a study of blood T cell repertoires in COVID-19. Turning to the study itself: Italy, Spain and the United States were the sources of the convalescent and acute COVID-19 samples. PBMCs, B-cell-depleted T cells, or T cells were the source of the cDNA or gDNA that made up the material.

As processed by the authors: Cell counts per sample came from amplifying reference gene primers. Repertoires were generated with immunoSEQ multiplex PCR, while TCRdb's copy carries only in-frame clones and drops some. The DNA was the basis for D and trimming; V, J and clone size are from that table. The sample holds approximately 150,000 clones, over 85% seen once. Per germline, CDR1 SGHRS and CDR2 YFSETQ. CDR3 length: 13 residues. Trimming shortened V by 3 bases and J by 5 bases, and 8 bases separated the two germline ends. This TCR derives from a human donor in a cohort sampled during active COVID-19. Sequenced material: peripheral blood. The genes are TRBV5-1 and TRBJ2-2, with D unresolved. The CDR3 DNA reads TGCGCCAGCAGCTACTCCTATACCGGGGAGCTGTTTTTT. It is translated as CASSYSYTGELFF.